This T cell receptor (beta chain) was sequenced for a study of cytomegalovirus exposure and HLA in healthy donors. Profiled with immunoSEQ multiplex PCR; TCRdb holds only in-frame clones, not every one. The table shows roughly 230,000 clones, with roughly 87% occurring only once. Germline-derived CDR1 and CDR2 are SQVTM and ANQGSEA. The CDR3 contains 12 residues. The V gene lost 4 bases and the J gene lost 2 bases, with 9 bases spanning the gap. Findings and limits, study-wide: A list of approximately 150 TCR beta chains associated with cytomegalovirus was given. It was found in a later analysis that first-cohort TCR clusters tended to co-occur in the 120 validation repertoires.

Comment on this clone: What it binds is unknown.

The chain is built from TRBV29-1 and TRBJ2-7; D may be TRBD1 or TRBD2 (5 bases each). The sample was PBMCs. This receptor was taken from a woman in her 30s in good health and CMV-seronegative. For the CDR3, the DNA is TGCAGCGTTGCTGGGACCGCCTACGAGCAGTACTTC. It is translated as CSVAGTAYEQYF.